This TCR beta chain was found in a study of cytomegalovirus exposure and HLA in healthy donors. Study context: In a later analysis, it was reported that the approximately 120 validation repertoires had been produced on the same platform as the 500 to 750 repertoires belonging to the first cohort.

The repertoire was sequenced with immunoSEQ multiplex PCR; TCRdb's copy has only in-frame clones and lacks some. Found here are 250,000 to 400,000 clones, 88% of them singletons; the top ten hold roughly 0.96%. The sequence was collected from a man younger than 40 in good health and CMV-seronegative. The specimen was PBMCs.

Here the CDR3 DNA reads TGTGCCAGCAGCTTGTCCTGGTCAGGGTTTCGCTATGGCTACACCTTC. Translating gives CASSLSWSGFRYGYTF. The chain carries TRBV5-6 and TRBJ1-2, with D perhaps matching TRBD1 (5 bases). Germline values: CDR1 SGHDT, CDR2 YYEEEE. The ends were cut back, 1 base at V and 4 bases at J, with 17 bases in the middle. This CDR3 has 16 amino acids.